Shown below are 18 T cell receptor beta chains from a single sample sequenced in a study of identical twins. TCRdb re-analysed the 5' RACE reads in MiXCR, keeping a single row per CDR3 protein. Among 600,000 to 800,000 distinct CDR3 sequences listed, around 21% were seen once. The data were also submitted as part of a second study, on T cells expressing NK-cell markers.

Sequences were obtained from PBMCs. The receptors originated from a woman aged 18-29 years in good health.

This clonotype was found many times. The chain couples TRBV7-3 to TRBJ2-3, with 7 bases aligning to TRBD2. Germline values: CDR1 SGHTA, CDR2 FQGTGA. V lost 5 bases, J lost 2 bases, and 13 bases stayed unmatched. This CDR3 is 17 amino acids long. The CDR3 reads CASSPMKGGGFTDTQYF. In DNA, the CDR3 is TGTGCCAGCAGCCCGATGAAAGGCGGGGGTTTCACAGATACGCAGTATTTT.

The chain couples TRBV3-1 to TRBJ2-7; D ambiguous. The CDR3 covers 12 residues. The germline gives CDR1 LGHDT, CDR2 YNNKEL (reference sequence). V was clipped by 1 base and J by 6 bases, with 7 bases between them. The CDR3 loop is CASSQGLIEQYF. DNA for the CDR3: TGTGCCAGCAGCCAAGGATTGATCGAGCAGTACTTC.

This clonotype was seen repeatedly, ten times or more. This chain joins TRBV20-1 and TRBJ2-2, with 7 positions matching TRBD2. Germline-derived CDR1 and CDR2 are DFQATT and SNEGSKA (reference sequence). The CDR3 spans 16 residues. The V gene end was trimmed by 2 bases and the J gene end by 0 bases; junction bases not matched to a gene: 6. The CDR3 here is CSARPNGGSNTGELFF. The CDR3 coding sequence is TGCAGTGCTAGACCCAACGGGGGGTCGAACACCGGGGAGCTGTTTTTT.

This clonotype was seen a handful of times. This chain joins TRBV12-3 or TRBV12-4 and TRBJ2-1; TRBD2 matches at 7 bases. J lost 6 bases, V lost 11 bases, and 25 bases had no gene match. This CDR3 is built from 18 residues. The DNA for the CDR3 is TGTGCCTTCAGTTTAAGGTCGGTGGGAGGGCCCATCGGCAATGAGCAGTTCTTC. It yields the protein CAFSLRSVGGPIGNEQFF.

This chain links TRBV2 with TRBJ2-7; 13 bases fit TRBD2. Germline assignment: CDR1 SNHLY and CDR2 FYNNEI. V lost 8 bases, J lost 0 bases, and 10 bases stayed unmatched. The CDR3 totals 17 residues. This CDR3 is CASLTSGRAESSYEQYF. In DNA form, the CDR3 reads TGTGCCAGCCTAACTAGCGGGAGGGCCGAGAGCTCCTACGAGCAGTACTTC.

As DNA, the CDR3 is TGTGCCAGCAGCCCCTGGGTGGCAGGGGGCTACGAGCAGTACTTC. Translation gives CASSPWVAGGYEQYF. The chain uses TRBV11-2 and TRBJ2-7; TRBD1 matches at 7 bases. The CDR3 totals 15 residues. Per the germline V gene, CDR1 is SGHAT and CDR2 is FQNNGV. The junction had 10 bases not matched to a gene; V was cut back by 5 bases and J by 3 bases.

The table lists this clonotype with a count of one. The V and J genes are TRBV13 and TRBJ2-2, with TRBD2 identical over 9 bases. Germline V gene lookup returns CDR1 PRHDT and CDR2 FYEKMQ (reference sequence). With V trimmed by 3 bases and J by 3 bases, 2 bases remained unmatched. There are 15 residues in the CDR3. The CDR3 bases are TGTGCCAGCAGCTTCGAGCGGGGGGACACCGGGGAGCTGTTTTTT. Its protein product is CASSFERGDTGELFF.

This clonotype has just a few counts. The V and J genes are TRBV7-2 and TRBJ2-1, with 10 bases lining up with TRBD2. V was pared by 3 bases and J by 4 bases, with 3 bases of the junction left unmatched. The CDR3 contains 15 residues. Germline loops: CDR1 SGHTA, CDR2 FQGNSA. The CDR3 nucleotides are TGTGCCAGCAGCTTTACTAGCGGGGTTTACAATGAGCAGTTCTTC. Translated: CASSFTSGVYNEQFF. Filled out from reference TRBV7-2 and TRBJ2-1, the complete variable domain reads GAGVSQSPSNKVTEKGKDVELRCDPISGHTALYWYRQSLGQGLEFLIYFQGNSAPDKSGLPSDRFSAERTGGSVSTLTIQRTQQEDSAVYLCASSFTSGVYNEQFFGPGTRLTVL.

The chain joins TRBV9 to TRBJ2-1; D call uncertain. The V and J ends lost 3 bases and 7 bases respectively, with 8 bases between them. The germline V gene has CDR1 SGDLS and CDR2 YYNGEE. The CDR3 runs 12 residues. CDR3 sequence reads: CASSASENEQFF. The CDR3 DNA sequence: TGTGCCAGCAGCGCGTCCGAAAATGAGCAGTTCTTC.

CDR3 DNA sequence: TGTGCCAGCAGCTCCGGGACTAGCGCGGCGGATGAGCAGTTCTTC. Its protein is CASSSGTSAADEQFF. The chain carries TRBV27 and TRBJ2-1, with 10 bases identical to TRBD2. The CDR3 spans 15 residues. Trimming removed 6 bases from V and 8 bases from J; junction bases left unmatched: 10. CDR1 is MNHEY and CDR2 is SMNVEV in the germline V gene (reference sequence).

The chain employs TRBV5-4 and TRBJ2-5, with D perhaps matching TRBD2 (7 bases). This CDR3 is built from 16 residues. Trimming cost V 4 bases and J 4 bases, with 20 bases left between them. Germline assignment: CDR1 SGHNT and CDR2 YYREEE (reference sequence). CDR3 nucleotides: TGTGCCAGCAGCCCCCAGGGGACTGGGGGGGGAGAGACCCAGTACTTC. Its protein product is CASSPQGTGGGETQYF.

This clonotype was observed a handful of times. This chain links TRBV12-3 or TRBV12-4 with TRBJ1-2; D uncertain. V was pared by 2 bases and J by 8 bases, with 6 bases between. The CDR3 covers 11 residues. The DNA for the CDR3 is TGTGCCAGCAGTTTACCATCCGGCTACACCTTC. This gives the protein CASSLPSGYTF.

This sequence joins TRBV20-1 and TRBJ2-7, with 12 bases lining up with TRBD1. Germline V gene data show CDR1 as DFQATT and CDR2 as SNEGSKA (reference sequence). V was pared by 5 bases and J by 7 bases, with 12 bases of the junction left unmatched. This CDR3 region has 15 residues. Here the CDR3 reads CSAYTGQGARKEQYF. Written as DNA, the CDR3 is TGCAGTGCTTATACGGGACAGGGGGCTCGTAAAGAGCAGTACTTC.

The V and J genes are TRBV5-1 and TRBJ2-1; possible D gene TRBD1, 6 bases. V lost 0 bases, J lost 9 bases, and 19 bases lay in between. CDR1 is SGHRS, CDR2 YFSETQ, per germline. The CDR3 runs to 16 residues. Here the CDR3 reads CASSLVPGVDYREQFF. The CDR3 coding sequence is TGCGCCAGCAGCTTGGTTCCAGGGGTCGACTACCGTGAGCAGTTCTTC.

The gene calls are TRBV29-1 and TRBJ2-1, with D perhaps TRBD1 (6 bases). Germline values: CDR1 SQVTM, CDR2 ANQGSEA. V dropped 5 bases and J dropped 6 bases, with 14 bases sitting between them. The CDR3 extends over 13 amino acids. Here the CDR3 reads CSVIDRRSNEQFF. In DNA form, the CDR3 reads TGCAGCGTTATAGACAGGCGGAGCAATGAGCAGTTCTTC.

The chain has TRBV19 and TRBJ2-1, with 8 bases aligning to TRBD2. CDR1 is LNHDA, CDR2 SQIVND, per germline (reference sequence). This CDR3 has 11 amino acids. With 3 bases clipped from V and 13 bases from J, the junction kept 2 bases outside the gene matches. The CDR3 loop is CASSISGDQFF. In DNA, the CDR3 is TGTGCCAGTAGTATTAGCGGGGACCAGTTCTTC. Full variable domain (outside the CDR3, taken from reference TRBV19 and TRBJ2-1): DGGITQSPKYLFRKEGQNVTLSCEQNLNHDAMYWYRQDPGQGLRLIYYSQIVNDFQKGDIAEGYSVSREKKESFPLTVTSAQKNPTAFYLCASSISGDQFFGPGTRLTVL.

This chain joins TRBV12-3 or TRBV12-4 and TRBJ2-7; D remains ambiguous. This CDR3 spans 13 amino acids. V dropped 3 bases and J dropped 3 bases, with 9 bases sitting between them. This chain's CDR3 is CASSFASHYEQYF. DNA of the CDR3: TGTGCCAGCAGTTTTGCCTCCCACTACGAGCAGTACTTC.

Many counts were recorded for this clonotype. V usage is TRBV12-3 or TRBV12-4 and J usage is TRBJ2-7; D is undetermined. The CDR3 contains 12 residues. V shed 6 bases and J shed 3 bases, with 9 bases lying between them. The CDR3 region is CASRDSNYEQYF. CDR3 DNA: TGTGCCAGCAGAGATTCTAACTACGAGCAGTACTTC.